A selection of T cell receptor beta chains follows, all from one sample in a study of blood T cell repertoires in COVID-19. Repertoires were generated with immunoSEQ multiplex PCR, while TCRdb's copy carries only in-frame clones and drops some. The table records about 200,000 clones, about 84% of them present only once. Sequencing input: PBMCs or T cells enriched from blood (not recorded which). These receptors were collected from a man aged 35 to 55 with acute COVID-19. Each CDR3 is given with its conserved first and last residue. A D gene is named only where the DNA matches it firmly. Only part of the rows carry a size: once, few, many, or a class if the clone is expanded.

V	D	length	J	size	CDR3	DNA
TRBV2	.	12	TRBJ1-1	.	CASRQGYTEAFF	TGTGCCAGCCGCCAGGGATACACTGAAGCTTTCTTT
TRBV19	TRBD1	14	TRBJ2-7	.	CASSWTGGSYEQYF	TGTGCCAGTAGTTGGACAGGTGGGTCCTACGAGCAGTACTTC
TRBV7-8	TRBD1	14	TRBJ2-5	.	CASRYGTDQETQYF	TGTGCCAGCAGATATGGGACAGACCAAGAGACCCAGTACTTC
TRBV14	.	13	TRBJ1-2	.	CASSYDRLGGYTF	TGTGCCAGCAGCTATGACAGGTTGGGTGGCTACACCTTC
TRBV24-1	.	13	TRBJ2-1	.	CATRAASFHEQFF	TGTGCCACCAGGGCGGCGAGTTTCCATGAGCAGTTCTTC
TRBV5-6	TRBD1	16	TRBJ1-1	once	CASGRAGGNLNTEAFF	TGTGCCAGCGGCAGGGCAGGGGGCAATTTGAACACTGAAGCTTTCTTT
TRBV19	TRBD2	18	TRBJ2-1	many	CASGGRVAGGRGSNEQFF	TGTGCCAGCGGAGGGAGGGTAGCGGGAGGTAGAGGAAGCAATGAGCAGTTCTTC
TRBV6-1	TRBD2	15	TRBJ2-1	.	CASSEVAGILDEQFF	TGTGCCAGCAGTGAAGTAGCGGGAATTTTGGATGAGCAGTTCTTC
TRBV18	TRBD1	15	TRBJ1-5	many	CASSPGTADNQPQHF	TGTGCCAGCTCACCAGGGACAGCCGACAATCAGCCCCAGCATTTT
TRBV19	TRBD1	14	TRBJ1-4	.	CASTTGTAREKLFF	TGTGCCAGTACAACCGGGACAGCCCGAGAAAAACTGTTTTTT
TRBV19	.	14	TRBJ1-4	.	CASTPRATNEKLFF	TGTGCCAGTACCCCACGGGCAACTAATGAAAAACTGTTTTTT
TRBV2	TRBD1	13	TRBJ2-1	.	CASSGTGQNEQFF	TGTGCCAGCAGTGGGACAGGGCAAAATGAGCAGTTCTTC
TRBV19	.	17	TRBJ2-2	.	CASSIALAFTNTGELFF	TGTGCCAGTAGTATCGCCTTAGCGTTTACGAACACCGGGGAGCTGTTTTTT
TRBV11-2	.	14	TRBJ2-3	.	CASRPRAGTDTQYF	TGTGCCAGCAGACCGCGGGCGGGTACAGATACGCAGTATTTT
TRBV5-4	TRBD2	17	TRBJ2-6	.	CASSVDSGTRGANVLTF	TGTGCCAGCAGCGTAGATAGCGGGACGCGTGGGGCCAACGTCCTGACTTTC
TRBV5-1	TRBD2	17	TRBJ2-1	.	CASSWTSGTGSYNEQFF	TGCGCCAGCAGCTGGACTAGCGGGACCGGCTCCTACAATGAGCAGTTCTTC
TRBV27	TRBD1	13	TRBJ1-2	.	CASSYQGARGYTF	TGTGCCAGCAGTTACCAGGGGGCGAGAGGCTACACCTTC
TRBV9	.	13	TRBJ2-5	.	CASSPGDRGTQYF	TGTGCCAGCAGCCCAGGGGATCGGGGGACCCAGTACTTC
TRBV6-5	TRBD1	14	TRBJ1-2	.	CASTRGAGGRGYTF	TGTGCCAGCACCCGAGGGGCAGGGGGTCGAGGCTACACCTTC
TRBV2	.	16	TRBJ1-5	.	CASSRKQGNYNQPQHF	TGTGCCAGCAGTCGTAAACAGGGAAACTACAATCAGCCCCAGCATTTT
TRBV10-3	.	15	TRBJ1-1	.	CAISDHGGYDTEAFF	TGTGCCATCAGTGACCACGGGGGGTACGACACTGAAGCTTTCTTT
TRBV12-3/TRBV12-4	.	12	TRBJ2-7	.	CASSFQAFEQYF	TGTGCCAGCAGTTTTCAGGCGTTCGAGCAGTACTTC
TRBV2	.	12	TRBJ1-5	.	CASRTNHQPQHF	TGTGCCAGCAGAACAAATCATCAGCCCCAGCATTTT
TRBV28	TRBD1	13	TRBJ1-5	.	CATEGQGYQPQHF	TGTGCCACCGAGGGACAGGGCTATCAGCCCCAGCATTTT
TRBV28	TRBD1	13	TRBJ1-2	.	CASSSPGGDGYTF	TGTGCCAGCAGTTCACCAGGGGGTGATGGCTACACCTTC
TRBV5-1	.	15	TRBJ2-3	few	CASSIQGEGTDTQYF	TGCGCCAGCAGTATACAGGGTGAGGGCACAGATACGCAGTATTTT
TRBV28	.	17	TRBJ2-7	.	CASSLVHYGTLTYEQYF	TGTGCCAGCAGTTTGGTGCATTACGGGACACTTACCTACGAGCAGTACTTC
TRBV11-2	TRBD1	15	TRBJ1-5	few	CASSLGTGGYQPQHF	TGTGCCAGCAGCTTAGGGACAGGGGGCTATCAGCCCCAGCATTTT
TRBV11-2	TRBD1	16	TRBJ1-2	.	CASGQGGRTVDYGYTF	TGTGCCAGTGGACAGGGGGGAAGAACCGTGGACTATGGCTACACCTTC
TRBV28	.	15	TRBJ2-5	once	CASTMGRDFEETQYF	TGTGCCAGCACCATGGGTCGGGACTTCGAAGAGACCCAGTACTTC
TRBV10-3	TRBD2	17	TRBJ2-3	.	CAISESKLAGRTDTQYF	TGTGCCATCAGTGAGTCGAAACTAGCGGGGCGCACAGATACGCAGTATTTT
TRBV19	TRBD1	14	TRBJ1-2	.	CASRTIQGAEGYTF	TGTGCCAGTAGAACCATACAGGGGGCTGAAGGCTACACCTTC
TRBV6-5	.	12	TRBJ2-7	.	CASRSQVLEQYF	TGTGCCAGCAGGTCACAGGTATTGGAGCAGTACTTC
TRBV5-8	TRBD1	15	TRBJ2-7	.	CASSLVSGQGYEQYF	TGTGCCAGCAGCTTGGTGTCTGGACAGGGCTACGAGCAGTACTTC
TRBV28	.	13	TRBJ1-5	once	CASSRQSHQPQHF	TGTGCCAGCAGCCGACAGTCACATCAGCCCCAGCATTTT
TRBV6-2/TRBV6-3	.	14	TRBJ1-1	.	CASSFSGRGTEAFF	TGTGCCAGCAGTTTCTCAGGAAGGGGCACTGAAGCTTTCTTT
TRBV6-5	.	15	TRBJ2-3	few	CASSYGGAGTDTQYF	TGTGCCAGCAGTTACGGGGGGGCGGGCACAGATACGCAGTATTTT
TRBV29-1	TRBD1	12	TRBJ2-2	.	CSVGQGTGELFF	TGCAGCGTGGGACAGGGGACCGGGGAGCTGTTTTTT
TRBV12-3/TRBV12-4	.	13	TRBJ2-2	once	CASSWSTTGELFF	TGTGCCAGCAGTTGGAGTACCACCGGGGAGCTGTTTTTT
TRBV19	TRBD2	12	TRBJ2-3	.	CASSKRGDTQYF	TGTGCCAGTTCGAAGCGGGGGGATACGCAGTATTTT
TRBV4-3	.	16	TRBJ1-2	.	CASSQDLGDSDYGYTF	TGCGCCAGCAGCCAAGATCTCGGGGACTCGGACTATGGCTACACCTTC
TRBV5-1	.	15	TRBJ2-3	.	CASSLRRDGTDTQYF	TGCGCCAGCAGCTTGAGGCGGGATGGTACAGATACGCAGTATTTT
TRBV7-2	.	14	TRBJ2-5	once	CASPSGLRPGTQYF	TGTGCCAGCCCTTCGGGACTCCGCCCAGGGACCCAGTACTTC
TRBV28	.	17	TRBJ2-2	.	CASSALPGTRPTGELFF	TGTGCCAGCAGTGCCCTACCCGGTACTAGACCCACCGGGGAGCTGTTTTTT
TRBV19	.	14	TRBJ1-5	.	CASSIPRVNQPQHF	TGTGCCAGTAGTATCCCCAGGGTCAATCAGCCCCAGCATTTT
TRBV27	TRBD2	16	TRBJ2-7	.	CASSLSPSGMSREQYF	TGTGCCAGCAGTTTATCTCCTAGCGGGATGAGTAGGGAGCAGTACTTC
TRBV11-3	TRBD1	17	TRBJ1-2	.	CASSLDRVGGQRYGYTF	TGTGCCAGCAGCTTAGATAGGGTCGGGGGACAGCGCTATGGCTACACCTTC
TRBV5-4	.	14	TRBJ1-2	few	CASSILGAGKGYTF	TGTGCCAGCAGCATCCTAGGGGCGGGGAAGGGCTACACCTTC
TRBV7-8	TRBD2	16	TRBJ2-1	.	CASSLESGRGYNEQFF	TGTGCCAGCAGCTTGGAGAGCGGGAGAGGCTACAATGAGCAGTTCTTC
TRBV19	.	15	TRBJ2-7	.	CASSIFGGVVHEQYF	TGTGCCAGTAGTATATTTGGCGGGGTGGTCCACGAGCAGTACTTC
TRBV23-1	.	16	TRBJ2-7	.	CASSKAHRKRSYEQYF	TGCGCCAGCAGTAAAGCACACAGGAAACGGTCCTACGAGCAGTACTTC
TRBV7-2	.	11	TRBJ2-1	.	CASSSLDEQFF	TGTGCCAGCAGCTCCTTAGATGAGCAGTTCTTC
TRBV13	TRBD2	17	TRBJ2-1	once	CASSPYWGLAGYNEQFF	TGTGCCAGCAGCCCCTATTGGGGACTAGCGGGGTACAATGAGCAGTTCTTC
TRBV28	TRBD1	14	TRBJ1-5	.	CASSFTGAVQPQHF	TGTGCCAGCAGTTTTACAGGGGCTGTTCAGCCCCAGCATTTT
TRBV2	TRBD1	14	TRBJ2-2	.	CASSWDSEFGELFF	TGTGCCAGCAGTTGGGACAGCGAGTTCGGGGAGCTGTTTTTT
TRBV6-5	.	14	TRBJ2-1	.	CASSPGVTYNEQFF	TGTGCCAGCAGTCCAGGGGTTACCTACAATGAGCAGTTCTTC
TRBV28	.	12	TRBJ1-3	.	CASSSSVNTIYF	TGTGCCAGCAGTTCCTCAGTAAACACCATATATTTT
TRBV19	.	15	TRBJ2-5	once	CASSIQRGPQETQYF	TGTGCCAGTAGTATCCAGCGAGGGCCCCAAGAGACCCAGTACTTC
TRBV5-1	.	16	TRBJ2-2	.	CASSLEALTSTGELFF	TGCGCCAGCAGCTTGGAGGCACTAACCTCCACTGGGGAGCTGTTTTTT
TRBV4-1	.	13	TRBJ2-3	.	CASSREGADTQYF	TGCGCCAGCAGCCGGGAGGGGGCAGATACGCAGTATTTT